These 12 T cell receptor beta chains were all obtained from the same sample, sequenced in a study of blood T cells in healthy people across ages. A J-beta primer mix and a sample-barcoded 5' primer were used in a second PCR of roughly 6 to 11 cycles. A single record per CDR3 protein comes from TCRdb applying MiXCR to the 5' RACE reads. The sample lists more than 550,000 distinct CDR3 sequences; 22% were seen once. The sequencing input was blood. The receptors here all came from a man aged 65-85 years in good health.

The genes are TRBV19 and TRBJ2-2, with 9 bases fitting TRBD2. Unmatched junction bases numbered 0, after V lost 6 bases and J lost 1 base. Germline values: CDR1 LNHDA, CDR2 SQIVND (reference sequence). The CDR3 runs 14 residues. CDR3: CASRTSGNTGELFF. CDR3 nucleotide sequence: TGTGCCAGTAGGACTAGCGGGAACACCGGGGAGCTGTTTTTT. Full variable domain (outside the CDR3, taken from reference TRBV19 and TRBJ2-2): DGGITQSPKYLFRKEGQNVTLSCEQNLNHDAMYWYRQDPGQGLRLIYYSQIVNDFQKGDIAEGYSVSREKKESFPLTVTSAQKNPTAFYLCASRTSGNTGELFFGEGSRLTVL.

The rearrangement links TRBV2 to TRBJ2-1, with a weak D call TRBD2 (5 bases). The CDR3 covers 13 residues. V was cut by 9 bases and J by 1 base, with 10 bases left in between. Germline V gene data show CDR1 as SNHLY and CDR2 as FYNNEI. CDR3: CASNTGSYNEQFF. In nucleotides, the CDR3 is TGTGCCAGTAACACGGGGTCCTACAATGAGCAGTTCTTC.

This clonotype was recorded many times. The genes are TRBV24-1 and TRBJ2-2, with D tentatively TRBD1 (5 bases). Germline values: CDR1 KGHDR, CDR2 SFDVKD. The CDR3 runs to 15 residues. The V end was cut by 5 bases, the J end by 0 bases, with 9 bases between. CDR3 coding DNA: TGTGCCACCAGTGGCGGCAGGGCGAACACCGGGGAGCTGTTTTTT. Protein: CATSGGRANTGELFF.

This clonotype was found many times. CDR3 region: CASSLTGDEQYF. For the CDR3, the DNA is TGTGCCAGCAGCTTAACAGGGGACGAGCAGTACTTC. The genes are TRBV7-6 and TRBJ2-7; TRBD1 matches at 7 bases. V shed 2 bases and J 5 bases; nucleotides not matched to a gene: 0. The CDR3 is 12 amino acids. Germline V gene sequence: CDR1 SGHVS, CDR2 FNYEAQ.

This clonotype was detected a few times. The genes are TRBV7-2 and TRBJ2-7, with 7 bases that match TRBD2. CDR1 SGHTA and CDR2 FQGNSA come from the germline V gene. There are 15 residues in the CDR3. Losses at the gene ends were 1 base for V and 7 bases for J; bases not matched to a gene: 10. Written as DNA, the CDR3 is TGTGCCAGCAGCTTAGACGGGGAGGGAGTTGGAGAGCAGTACTTC. This translates into CASSLDGEGVGEQYF.

This sequence joins TRBV14 and TRBJ2-3; D remains ambiguous. Trimming cost V 0 bases and J 1 base, with 14 bases left between them. CDR1 and CDR2 from the germline V gene are SGHDN and FVKESK. The CDR3 has 17 amino acids. The CDR3 protein is CASSQDRLALRTDTQYF. CDR3 DNA: TGTGCCAGCAGCCAAGATCGTCTGGCCCTTCGCACAGATACGCAGTATTTT.

This clonotype occurred a few times. CDR3 DNA sequence: TGTGCCAGCAGTTTGACTTACCATTACGAGCAGTACGTC. Translated: CASSLTYHYEQYV. The chain carries TRBV6-2 or TRBV6-3 and TRBJ2-7, with no clear D. The ends were cut back, 4 bases at V and 4 bases at J, with 11 bases in the middle. From germline, CDR1 is MNHEY and CDR2 SVGEGT. This CDR3 is built from 13 residues.

This clonotype showed up many times. This chain uses TRBV7-9 with TRBJ1-1, with D maybe TRBD1 (5 bases). Germline lookup yields CDR1 SEHNR and CDR2 FQNEAQ (reference sequence). The CDR3 contains 11 residues. The V gene lost 9 bases and the J gene lost 8 bases, with 13 bases spanning the gap. This chain's CDR3 is CASIDSGEAFF. In nucleotides, the CDR3 is TGTGCCAGTATTGACAGTGGCGAAGCTTTCTTT.

In this sample, this clonotype turned up a few times. The genes are TRBV4-3 and TRBJ2-5, with D perhaps TRBD1 or TRBD2 (5 bases each). Germline assignment: CDR1 LGHNA and CDR2 YSLEER. V shed 0 bases and J shed 3 bases, with 20 bases lying between them. The CDR3 has 18 residues. The CDR3 region is CASSQDQSDAGSKETQYF. CDR3 DNA sequence: TGCGCCAGCAGCCAAGATCAATCTGACGCAGGGAGTAAAGAGACCCAGTACTTC.

This clonotype came up a few times. The chain carries TRBV11-2 and TRBJ2-5; D possibly corresponds to TRBD2 (6 bases). Trimming pared 1 base from V and 5 bases from J, leaving 17 bases between. This CDR3 comprises 16 residues. Germline CDR1 SGHAT, CDR2 FQNNGV. This chain's CDR3 is CASSLVLLAGGETQYF. CDR3 DNA: TGTGCCAGCAGCTTAGTTTTACTAGCTGGTGGGGAGACCCAGTACTTC. The full variable domain, with the rest looked up from reference TRBV11-2 and TRBJ2-5, is EAGVAQSPRYKIIEKRQSVAFWCNPISGHATLYWYQQILGQGPKLLIQFQNNGVVDDSQLPKDRFSAERLKGVDSTLKIQPAKLEDSAVYLCASSLVLLAGGETQYFGPGTRLLVL.

The chain combines TRBV14 with TRBJ2-1; TRBD1 matches at 7 bases. The DNA matches TRBJ2-7 better at its end, which makes the J call doubtful. The CDR3 is 15 amino acids. Germline assignment: CDR1 SGHDN and CDR2 FVKESK. As DNA, the CDR3 is TGTGCCAGCAGCCAAGATATCAGGGGGACAAGGGAGCAGTACTTC. This gives the protein CASSQDIRGTREQYF.

This clonotype has more than one count but fewer than ten. This rearrangement joins TRBV5-1 to TRBJ2-7, with 9 bases aligning to TRBD1. The junction had 5 bases not matched to a gene; V was cut back by 4 bases and J by 0 bases. The CDR3 totals 15 residues. From germline, CDR1 is SGHRS and CDR2 YFSETQ. CDR3 sequence reads: CASSIGTGNSYEQYF. The CDR3 region has the DNA TGCGCCAGCAGCATAGGGACAGGGAACTCCTACGAGCAGTACTTC.